These 19 T cell receptor beta chains came from one sample sequenced in a study of blood T cell repertoires in COVID-19. The protocol was immunoSEQ multiplex PCR, while the TCRdb copy is restricted to in-frame clones and leaves out a portion. The sample has 300,000 to 400,000 clones, 80% to 90% seen once. The sequencing sample was made of peripheral blood. Receptors were obtained from a woman aged 60-70 years with COVID-19, enrolled during active disease.

The chain recombines TRBV30 with TRBJ1-2; D not certain. The CDR3 covers 11 residues. Germline loops: CDR1 GTSNPN, CDR2 SVGIG (reference sequence). V lost 4 bases, J lost 13 bases, and 16 bases lay in between. The CDR3 spells CAWNVGRSGTF. The CDR3 nucleotides are TGTGCCTGGAACGTCGGGAGGAGTGGCACCTTC.

The rearrangement joins TRBV7-3 to TRBJ2-1, with a possible D match to TRBD2 (6 bases). The CDR3 is made up of 16 amino acids. Germline V gives CDR1 SGHTA, CDR2 FQGTGA. Trimming took 2 bases from V and 3 from J, leaving 14 bases between them. The CDR3 sequence is CASSLVTGGGYNEQFF. CDR3 sequence (DNA): TGTGCCAGCAGCTTAGTGACCGGGGGAGGCTACAATGAGCAGTTCTTC.

A note on this clone: At the DNA level, this CDR3 is encoded by other sequences in the same sample as well. The rearrangement uses TRBV11-2 and TRBJ2-1; 7 nucleotides line up with TRBD2. After removal of 1 base from V and 0 bases from J, the junction contained 0 bases not matched to a gene. The CDR3 contains 15 residues. Germline V gene lookup returns CDR1 SGHAT and CDR2 FQNNGV. The CDR3 reads CASSLGGGSYNEQFF. CDR3 sequence (DNA): TGTGCCAGCAGCTTAGGCGGGGGCTCCTACAATGAGCAGTTCTTC.

This chain links TRBV7-6 with TRBJ1-6; D perhaps matches TRBD1 (5 bases). V was trimmed by 1 base and J by 8 bases, leaving 15 bases between them. CDR1 and CDR2 from the germline V gene are SGHVS and FNYEAQ. This CDR3 spans 16 amino acids. The CDR3 here is CASSLGLGGGYSPLHF. In DNA, the CDR3 is TGTGCCAGCAGCTTAGGTTTGGGTGGGGGGTATTCACCCCTCCACTTT.

The chain combines TRBV7-3 with TRBJ1-4, with TRBD1 matching 7 bases. V lost 3 bases, J lost 3 bases, and 4 bases stayed unmatched. Germline CDR1 and CDR2: SGHTA and FQGTGA. The CDR3 is made up of 15 amino acids. The DNA for the CDR3 is TGTGCCAGCAGCTTGATGGGACAGCCTAATGAAAAACTGTTTTTT. Its translation: CASSLMGQPNEKLFF.

The J gene is TRBJ1-1, the V gene TRBV29-1; a weak D match, TRBD1 (5 bases). Germline V gene lookup returns CDR1 SQVTM and CDR2 ANQGSEA. V lost 8 bases and J lost 2, with 9 bases in between. The CDR3 contains 11 residues. In DNA, the CDR3 is TGCAGCCTGACAGATAACACTGAAGCTTTCTTT. Encoded protein: CSLTDNTEAFF.

The gene calls are TRBV2 and TRBJ1-1; D is uncertain. The CDR3 runs to 13 residues. V lost 8 bases and J 5 bases, leaving 15 bases between the germline ends. Germline V gene data show CDR1 as SNHLY and CDR2 as FYNNEI. CDR3 region: CASFEHSGTEAFF. The DNA for the CDR3 is TGTGCCAGCTTTGAACACAGTGGGACTGAAGCTTTCTTT.

The rearrangement joins TRBV7-2 to TRBJ1-6; perhaps TRBD1 as D (5 bases). The germline V and J ends were trimmed by 4 bases and 9 bases, with 13 bases remaining between them. The CDR3 has 14 residues. Germline assignment: CDR1 SGHTA and CDR2 FQGNSA. For the CDR3, the DNA is TGTGCCAGCAGCTACAGGCAAGGCAGTTCACCCCTCCACTTT. Translating gives CASSYRQGSSPLHF.

The rearrangement joins TRBV7-8 to TRBJ1-5, with a weak D call TRBD1 (5 bases). The CDR3 is 16 amino acids. Germline assignment: CDR1 SGHVS and CDR2 FQNEAQ. Trimming took off 5 bases at V and 8 bases at J, with 22 bases between the two ends. CDR3 DNA: TGTGCCAGCAGCGACCGCCCGGGACCCGGGGGTAAGCCCCAGCATTTT. This gives the protein CASSDRPGPGGKPQHF.

This clone was detected only a few times. The J gene is TRBJ1-5, the V gene TRBV6-2 or TRBV6-3; a possible D gene is TRBD1 (6 bases). Germline CDR1 reads MNHEY; CDR2 reads SVGEGT. Trimming removed 6 bases from V and 6 bases from J, with 15 bases in between. The CDR3 is made up of 14 amino acids. CDR3 amino acids: CASSRGGASQPQHF. The CDR3 region has the DNA TGTGCCAGCAGCCGGGGGGGCGCGAGTCAGCCCCAGCATTTT.

V gene TRBV27 combines with J gene TRBJ1-2; possibly TRBD1 for D (6 bases). Trimming removed 5 bases from V and 8 bases from J, with 12 bases in between. The CDR3 extends over 12 amino acids. Germline V CDR1 and CDR2: MNHEY, SMNVEV (reference sequence). CDR3 sequence reads: CASSPTGRGYTF. The CDR3 coding sequence is TGTGCCAGCAGTCCCACAGGGAGAGGCTACACCTTC.

This chain links TRBV7-9 with TRBJ2-5; no firm D call. This CDR3 is 14 amino acids long. The V end was cut by 8 bases, the J end by 0 bases, with 13 bases between. Germline CDR1 and CDR2: SEHNR and FQNEAQ (reference sequence). The CDR3 loop reads CASPTGSHQETQYF. The CDR3, as DNA: TGTGCCAGCCCCACCGGGTCTCACCAAGAGACCCAGTACTTC.

J is TRBJ1-2 and V is TRBV9, with D unclear. The CDR3 contains 13 residues. V was cut by 3 bases and J by 0 bases, with 6 bases left in between. The V gene's germline CDR1 is SGDLS and CDR2 YYNGEE. CDR3 nucleotides: TGTGCCAGCAGCGCAGTCTCTAACTATGGCTACACCTTC. Translation: CASSAVSNYGYTF.

The rearrangement uses TRBV27 and TRBJ1-2; 9 bases match TRBD1. CDR1 and CDR2 from the germline V gene are MNHEY and SMNVEV (reference sequence). This CDR3 comprises 14 residues. Losses at the gene ends were 2 bases for V and 8 bases for J; bases not matched to a gene: 6. DNA for the CDR3: TGTGCCAGCAGTTTACGGGACAGGGATACGGGCTACACCTTC. Amino acid sequence: CASSLRDRDTGYTF.

As regards this clone: Distinct nucleotide sequences in the sample also encode this CDR3. The CDR3: CASSSVSGANVLTF. The CDR3 region has the DNA TGCGCCAGCAGCTCAGTATCCGGGGCCAACGTCCTGACTTTC. V usage is TRBV5-1 and J usage is TRBJ2-6; unclear D gene. The CDR3 contains 14 residues. The germline V gene has CDR1 SGHRS and CDR2 YFSETQ. V was pared by 3 bases and J by 4 bases, with 8 bases between.

The V gene is TRBV9, the J gene TRBJ1-2; D unclear. Germline CDR1 and CDR2: SGDLS and YYNGEE. CDR3 length: 13 amino acids. Deletions cut 0 bases from V and 6 bases from J, with 9 bases between. The CDR3 DNA follows: TGTGCCAGCAGCGTAGATGGTATAGATGGCTACACCTTC. Its translation is CASSVDGIDGYTF.

The rearrangement links TRBV5-1 to TRBJ1-1, with D possibly being TRBD1 (5 bases). Trimming removed 4 bases at V and 6 bases at J, with 16 bases between. From germline, CDR1 is SGHRS and CDR2 YFSETQ. CDR3 length: 14 amino acids. This CDR3 is CASSQGTQGAEAFF. The CDR3 DNA reads TGCGCCAGCAGCCAAGGAACTCAGGGTGCTGAAGCTTTCTTT.

This clone was seen a few times. The gene calls are TRBV13 and TRBJ2-1, with 10 positions matching TRBD2. The CDR3 length is 17 residues. J was trimmed by 7 bases and V by 5 bases; bases with no gene match: 14. The germline V gene encodes CDR1 PRHDT and CDR2 FYEKMQ (reference sequence). CDR3 DNA sequence: TGTGCCAGCAGCGCATCGTTCCGGGGACTAGCGAGGAATGAGCAGTTCTTC. It codes for CASSASFRGLARNEQFF.

The rearrangement links TRBV19 to TRBJ1-2, with a possible D match to TRBD1 (6 bases). The CDR3 contains 14 residues. V lost 2 bases and J lost 8, with 15 bases in between. The germline gives CDR1 LNHDA, CDR2 SQIVND (reference sequence). CDR3: CASSIKAGADGYTF. The DNA for the CDR3 is TGTGCCAGTAGTATAAAGGCAGGGGCAGACGGCTACACCTTC.